This T cell receptor (beta chain) was identified in a study of T cell clusters in autoimmune cytopenias (dated by TCRdb to between 2018 and 2021). Describing the broader study: Healthy donor controls had a mean age of around 52 years and a median age of around 60 years, with about 55% of the roughly 43 female. TRB sequencing reached a median depth of approximately 50,000 reads per sample and yielded a median of about 2,500 distinct TRB clonotypes per sample. TRB and IGH repertoires from peripheral blood were sequenced in autoimmune cytopenia patients at active disease and during treatment follow-up, with healthy, CLL and autoimmune hepatitis controls included alongside. The goal of the study was to determine whether autoimmune cytopenia patients have a disease-specific immune repertoire signature that could serve as a blood-based biomarker. Controls were roughly 25 age-matched healthy donors for primary cytopenia and more than 13 age-matched CLL patients for secondary cytopenia. Autoimmune hepatitis repertoires were compared with those of about two dozen age- and sex-matched healthy donors.

From the cysteine up to the phenylalanine, the CDR3 has a length of 14 residues. No nucleotide data were recorded. Reading the germline V gene (reference sequence) gives CDR1 MNHNY and CDR2 SVGAGI. In regard to this clonotype: It lacks a known antigen.

Study-level results and caveats: Healthy donors had almost three times as many exclusive TRB clusters as active autoimmune hepatitis patients, a finding consistent with an autoimmunity-wide signature. In the comparison of secondary cytopenia with CLL, no cluster-lack signature showed up, apparently because the dominant lymphoma-associated repertoire masked the signature. Shifts in the TRB repertoire, including less even repertoires in secondary cytopenia and CLL, were mostly a reflection of lymphoma bias and not of autoimmunity. A lack of physiological T cell clusters in primary autoimmune cytopenia patients was suggested by GLIPH, as 51 clusters were found to be exclusive to healthy donors versus under 20 exclusive to patients. The T cell clusters were defined in silico only, and their functional role remained to be validated experimentally.

To amplify TRB rearrangements, a touch-down multiplex PCR protocol was run with the TRB-A and TRB-B primer pools combined in a single tube. Two consecutive PCR reactions with Phusion HS II polymerase added Illumina adapters and sample indices to the amplicons. The amplicons were purified from gel with the NucleoSpin Gel and PCR Clean-up kit, after which the amplicons were quantified by Qubit and checked for quality on an Agilent 2100 Bioanalyzer. Libraries were sequenced on an Illumina MiSeq using 600-cycle, single-indexed, paired-end runs. In the source study's methods: MiXCR version 2.1.12, together with the default MiXCR reference library, was used to align and assemble the TRB reads. Each unique CDR3 nucleotide sequence defined a clone, and only productive sequences with at least two reads were analysed. Repertoire diversity was assessed by alpha-parameterized diversity profiles (alpha 0 to 5), including Shannon (alpha 1) and Simpson (alpha 2) indices, computed with an R script. The tcR package was used to compute combinatorial TRB VJ usage, and cohorts were compared on this usage by principal component analysis with ade4. Using GLIPH, TCRbeta CDR3s were clustered on pairs of cohorts matched for age and read depth, and a Wilcoxon test was used to compare cluster frequencies. Following TCRdb reprocessing, every CDR3 protein sequence forms one entry, and DNA is not provided. TCRdb's processing, not the study's, gives the V and J calls here. In this sample's table one finds 6,600 or so distinct CDR3 sequences. The ten most abundant clones make up 55% to 75% of the sample.

TRB amplification used about 250 ng of peripheral blood genomic DNA, around 40,000 genome equivalents, per sample. The sample was also reused in another study, on T cell repertoires in aging, cancer and after chemotherapy. That second report states: Donors were distributed across six age groups ranging from 30 or younger to 70 or older, with at least three individuals included per group. TCR repertoires from healthy donor controls were recorded over periods of several months to years and showed clear clonal overlap between repeated samplings. In total, the full dataset held millions of TCR reads. Compared with age-matched healthy donors, untreated patients with hematological or solid cancers had significantly lower TCR diversity and higher clonality in blood. Declining TCR diversity with age in healthy donors was mainly explained by loss of richness; in cancer patients, loss of evenness also contributed. Median generation probability increased over the chemotherapy interval in both cancer cohorts, suggesting repertoire reconstitution through rebound thymic output. According to the authors, the repertoire data do not allow conclusions to be drawn about immunological memory after chemotherapy. Peripheral blood TCR beta repertoires from healthy donors and cancer patients were profiled to examine immunoaging and T cell reconstitution after chemotherapy. Alongside under 100 healthy donors serving as a reference group, the cohort included some 220 cancer patients, of whom more than 85 had hematological cancers and 124 had solid cancers. TRB sequences were processed with MiXCR versions 2.12 and 3.0.5. Shannon diversity, evenness, clonality (one minus evenness), and alpha-parameterized diversity profiles from alpha 0 to 5 were included as repertoire metrics. The IGoR algorithm was used to calculate generation probabilities for clones in the paired samples taken before and after chemotherapy.

This chain is built from TRBV6-6 and TRBJ2-5; TCRdb lists TRBD1, though no DNA is available to test this call. Sequencing used peripheral blood. The sequence was obtained from a human donor in good health. The CDR3 amino acid sequence is: CASSFAGGGETQYF.